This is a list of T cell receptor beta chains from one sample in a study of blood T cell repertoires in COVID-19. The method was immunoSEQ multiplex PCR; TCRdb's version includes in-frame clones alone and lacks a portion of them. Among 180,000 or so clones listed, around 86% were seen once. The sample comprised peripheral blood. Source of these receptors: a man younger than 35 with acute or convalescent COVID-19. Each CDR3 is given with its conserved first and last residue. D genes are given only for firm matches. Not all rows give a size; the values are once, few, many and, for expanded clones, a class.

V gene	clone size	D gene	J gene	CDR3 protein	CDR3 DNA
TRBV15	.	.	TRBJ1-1	CATSRGQGHGDEAFF	TGTGCCACCAGCAGAGGGCAGGGCCATGGGGATGAAGCTTTCTTT
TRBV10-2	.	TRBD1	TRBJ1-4	CASSDWDSREKLFF	TGCGCCAGCAGTGATTGGGACAGTCGTGAAAAACTGTTTTTT
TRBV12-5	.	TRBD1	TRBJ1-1	CASGLGDRRNTEAFF	TGTGCTAGTGGTTTGGGGGACAGGCGGAACACTGAAGCTTTCTTT
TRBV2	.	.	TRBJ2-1	CASSIYGEQFF	TGTGCCAGCAGTATCTACGGTGAGCAGTTCTTC
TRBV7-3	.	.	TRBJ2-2	CASSLIGGTGELFF	TGTGCCAGCAGCTTAATAGGGGGCACCGGGGAGCTGTTTTTT
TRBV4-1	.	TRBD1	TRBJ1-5	CASSQWTGDPNQPQHF	TGCGCCAGCAGCCAATGGACAGGGGACCCAAATCAGCCCCAGCATTTT
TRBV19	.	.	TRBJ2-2	CASTRGNTGELFF	TGTGCCAGCACCAGGGGGAACACCGGGGAGCTGTTTTTT
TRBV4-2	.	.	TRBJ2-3	CASSRQLGETADTQYF	TGTGCCAGCAGCCGTCAACTCGGGGAAACGGCAGATACGCAGTATTTT
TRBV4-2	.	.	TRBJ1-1	CASSQDPMIEAFF	TGTGCCAGCAGCCAAGATCCTATGATCGAAGCTTTCTTT
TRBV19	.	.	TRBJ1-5	CASRVRGSNQPQHF	TGTGCCAGTAGAGTCAGGGGTAGCAATCAGCCCCAGCATTTT
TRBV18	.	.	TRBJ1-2	CASSLNEGQNYGYTF	TGTGCCAGCTCCCTCAACGAAGGACAGAACTATGGCTACACCTTC
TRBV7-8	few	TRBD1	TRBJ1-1	CASSLFQTGEAFF	TGTGCCAGCAGCTTATTCCAGACAGGGGAAGCTTTCTTT
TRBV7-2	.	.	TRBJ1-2	CASSSFGYTF	TGTGCCAGCAGCTCATTTGGCTACACCTTC
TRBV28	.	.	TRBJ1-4	CASSPRTNEKLFF	TGTGCCAGCAGTCCCCGTACTAATGAAAAACTGTTTTTT
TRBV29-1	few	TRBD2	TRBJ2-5	CSVVGGFKETQYF	TGCAGCGTTGTCGGGGGGTTCAAAGAGACCCAGTACTTC
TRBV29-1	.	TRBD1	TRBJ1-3	CTVSLTGLRNTIYF	TGCACAGTTAGCCTGACAGGGCTTAGAAACACCATATATTTT
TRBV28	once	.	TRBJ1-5	CASSSAGAYNQPQHF	TGTGCCAGCAGTTCCGCAGGGGCATACAATCAGCCCCAGCATTTT
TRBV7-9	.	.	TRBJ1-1	CASSPTIGGEAFF	TGTGCCAGCAGCCCAACAATTGGTGGTGAAGCTTTCTTT
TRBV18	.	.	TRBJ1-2	CASSEQPNYGYTF	TGTGCCAGCTCCGAACAACCTAACTATGGCTACACCTTC
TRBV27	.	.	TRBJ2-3	CASSDHRDNWADTQYF	TGTGCCAGCAGTGACCACAGGGATAATTGGGCAGATACGCAGTATTTT
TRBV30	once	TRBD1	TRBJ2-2	CAWSTDRVPPGELFF	TGTGCCTGGAGTACCGACAGGGTTCCCCCCGGGGAGCTGTTTTTT
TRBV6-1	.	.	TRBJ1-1	CASSDGGDTEAFF	TGTGCCAGCAGTGACGGGGGGGATACTGAAGCTTTCTTT
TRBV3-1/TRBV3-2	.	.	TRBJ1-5	CASSQEGQGPRPQHF	TGTGCCAGCAGCCAAGAGGGGCAGGGCCCTCGACCCCAGCATTTT
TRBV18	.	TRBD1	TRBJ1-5	CASSPRTGVNQPQHF	TGTGCCAGCTCACCGCGGACAGGGGTCAATCAGCCCCAGCATTTT
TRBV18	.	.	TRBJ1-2	CASSPRRDGYGYTF	TGTGCCAGCTCACCACGGAGGGATGGGTATGGCTACACCTTC
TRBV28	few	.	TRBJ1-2	CASSLWGRVYGYTF	TGTGCCAGCAGTTTATGGGGCAGGGTATATGGCTACACCTTC